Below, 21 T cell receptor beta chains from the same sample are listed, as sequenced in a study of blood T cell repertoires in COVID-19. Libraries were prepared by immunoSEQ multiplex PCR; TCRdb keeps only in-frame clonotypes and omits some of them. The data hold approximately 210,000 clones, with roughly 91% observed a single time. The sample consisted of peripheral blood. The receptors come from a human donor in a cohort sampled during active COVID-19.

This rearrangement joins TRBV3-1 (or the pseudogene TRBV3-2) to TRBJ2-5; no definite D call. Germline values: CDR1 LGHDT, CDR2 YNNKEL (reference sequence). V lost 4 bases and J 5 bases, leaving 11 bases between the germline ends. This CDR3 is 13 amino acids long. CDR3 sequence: CASSPKIKETQYF. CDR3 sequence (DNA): TGTGCCAGCAGCCCTAAGATTAAGGAGACCCAGTACTTC.

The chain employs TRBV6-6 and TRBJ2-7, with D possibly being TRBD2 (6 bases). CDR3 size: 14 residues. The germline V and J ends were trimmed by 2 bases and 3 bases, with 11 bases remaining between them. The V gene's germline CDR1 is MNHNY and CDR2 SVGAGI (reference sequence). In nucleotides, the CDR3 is TGTGCCAGCAGTTACGGGCGGGACGGCTACGAGCAGTACTTC. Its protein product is CASSYGRDGYEQYF.

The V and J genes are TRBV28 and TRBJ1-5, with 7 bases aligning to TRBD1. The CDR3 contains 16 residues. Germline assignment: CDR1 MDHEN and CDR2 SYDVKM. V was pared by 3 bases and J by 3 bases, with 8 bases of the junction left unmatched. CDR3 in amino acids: CASSFVTGASNQPQHF. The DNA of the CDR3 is TGTGCCAGCAGTTTCGTTACAGGGGCCTCCAATCAGCCCCAGCATTTT.

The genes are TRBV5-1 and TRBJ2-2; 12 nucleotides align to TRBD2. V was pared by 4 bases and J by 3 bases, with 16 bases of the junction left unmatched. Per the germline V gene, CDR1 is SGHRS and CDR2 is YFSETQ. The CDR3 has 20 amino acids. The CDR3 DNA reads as TGCGCCAGCAGCCGACAGATTACTTTGACTAGCGGGAGTGACACCGGGGAGCTGTTTTTT. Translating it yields CASSRQITLTSGSDTGELFF.

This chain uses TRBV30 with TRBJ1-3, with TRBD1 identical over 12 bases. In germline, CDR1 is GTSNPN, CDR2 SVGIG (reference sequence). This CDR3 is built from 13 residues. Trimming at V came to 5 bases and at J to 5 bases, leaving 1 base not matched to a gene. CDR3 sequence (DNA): TGTGCCTGGGGGACAGGGGGCCGAAACACCATATATTTT. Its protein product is CAWGTGGRNTIYF.

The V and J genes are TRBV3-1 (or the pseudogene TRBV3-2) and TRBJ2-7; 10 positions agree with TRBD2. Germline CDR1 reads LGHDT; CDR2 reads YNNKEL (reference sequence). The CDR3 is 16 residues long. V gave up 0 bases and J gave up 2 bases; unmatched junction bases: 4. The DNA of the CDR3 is TGTGCCAGCAGCCAAGAGAGAGCGGGAGGGACCTACGAGCAGTACTTC. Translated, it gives CASSQERAGGTYEQYF.

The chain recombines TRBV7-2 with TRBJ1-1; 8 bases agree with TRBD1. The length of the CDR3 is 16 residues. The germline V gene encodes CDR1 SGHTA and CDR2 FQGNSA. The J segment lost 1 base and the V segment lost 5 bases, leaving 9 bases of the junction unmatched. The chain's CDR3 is CASSPGTGARNTEAFF. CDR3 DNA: TGTGCCAGCAGCCCCGGGACAGGAGCGCGGAACACTGAAGCTTTCTTT.

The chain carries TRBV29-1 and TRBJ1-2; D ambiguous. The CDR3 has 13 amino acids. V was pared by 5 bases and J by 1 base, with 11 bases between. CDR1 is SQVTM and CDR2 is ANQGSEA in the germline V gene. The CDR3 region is CSVSGVNNYGYTF. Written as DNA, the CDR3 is TGCAGCGTTTCCGGGGTAAATAACTATGGCTACACCTTC.

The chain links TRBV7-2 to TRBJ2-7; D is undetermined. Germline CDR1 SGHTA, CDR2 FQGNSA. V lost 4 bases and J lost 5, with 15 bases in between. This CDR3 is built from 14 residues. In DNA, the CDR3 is TGTGCCAGCAGCTCTCGGCAGCGCGGTGACGAGCAGTACTTC. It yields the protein CASSSRQRGDEQYF.

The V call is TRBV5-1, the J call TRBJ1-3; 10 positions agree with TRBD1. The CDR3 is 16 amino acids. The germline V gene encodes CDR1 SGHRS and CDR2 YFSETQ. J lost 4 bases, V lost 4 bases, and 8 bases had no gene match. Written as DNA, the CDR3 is TGCGCCAGCAGCCCCGACAGGGGGCTATCAGGAAACACCATATATTTT. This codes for CASSPDRGLSGNTIYF.

In nucleotides, the CDR3 is TGTGCCAGCACCCTTGTTAGTGGCTCTGGAAACACCATATATTTT. It specifies CASTLVSGSGNTIYF. This chain connects TRBV7-9 to TRBJ1-3; D ambiguous. The CDR3 is 15 amino acids. Germline-derived CDR1 and CDR2 are SEHNR and FQNEAQ (reference sequence). V dropped 7 bases and J dropped 0 bases, with 13 bases sitting between them.

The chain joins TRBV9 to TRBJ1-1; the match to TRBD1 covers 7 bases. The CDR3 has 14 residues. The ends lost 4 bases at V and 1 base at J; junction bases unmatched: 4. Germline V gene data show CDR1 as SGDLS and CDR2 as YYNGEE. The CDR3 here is CASSRTGKNTEAFF. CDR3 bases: TGTGCCAGCAGCCGGACAGGAAAGAACACTGAAGCTTTCTTT. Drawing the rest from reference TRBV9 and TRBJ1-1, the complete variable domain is DSGVTQTPKHLITATGQRVTLRCSPRSGDLSVYWYQQSLDQGLQFLIQYYNGEERAKGNILERFSAQQFPDLHSELNLSSLELGDSALYFCASSRTGKNTEAFFGQGTRLTVV.

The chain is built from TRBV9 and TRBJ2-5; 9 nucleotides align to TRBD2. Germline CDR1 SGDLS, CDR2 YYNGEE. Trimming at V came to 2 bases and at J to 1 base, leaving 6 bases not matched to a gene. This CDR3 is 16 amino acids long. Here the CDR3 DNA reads TGTGCCAGCAGCGTGGGGTTAGCGGGGGCCCAAGAGACCCAGTACTTC. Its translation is CASSVGLAGAQETQYF.

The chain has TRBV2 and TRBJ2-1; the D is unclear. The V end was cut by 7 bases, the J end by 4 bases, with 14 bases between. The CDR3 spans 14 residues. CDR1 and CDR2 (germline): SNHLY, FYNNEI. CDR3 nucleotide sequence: TGTGCCAGCAACTCCGGGTCGTCGTACAATGAGCAGTTCTTC. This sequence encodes CASNSGSSYNEQFF.

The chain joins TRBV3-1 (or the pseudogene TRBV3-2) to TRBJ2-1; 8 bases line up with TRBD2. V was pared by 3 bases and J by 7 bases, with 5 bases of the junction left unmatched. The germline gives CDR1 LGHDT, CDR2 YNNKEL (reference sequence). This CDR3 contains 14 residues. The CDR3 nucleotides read TGTGCCAGCAGCCAGTCGGGAGGGTCGAATGAGCAGTTCTTC. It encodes CASSQSGGSNEQFF.

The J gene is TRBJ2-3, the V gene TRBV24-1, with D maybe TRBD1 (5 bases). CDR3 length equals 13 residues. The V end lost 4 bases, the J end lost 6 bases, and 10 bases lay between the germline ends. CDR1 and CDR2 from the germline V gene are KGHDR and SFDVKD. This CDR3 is CATSEPTADTQYF. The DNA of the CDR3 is TGTGCCACCAGTGAACCGACAGCGGATACGCAGTATTTT.

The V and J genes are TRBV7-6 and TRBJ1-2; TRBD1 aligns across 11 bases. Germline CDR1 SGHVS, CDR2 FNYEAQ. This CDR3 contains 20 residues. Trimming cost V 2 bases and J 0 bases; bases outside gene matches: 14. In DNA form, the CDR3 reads TGTGCCAGCAGCTTAATGGATGACGGACAGGGGGCTTTAGCTAACTATGGCTACACCTTC. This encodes CASSLMDDGQGALANYGYTF.

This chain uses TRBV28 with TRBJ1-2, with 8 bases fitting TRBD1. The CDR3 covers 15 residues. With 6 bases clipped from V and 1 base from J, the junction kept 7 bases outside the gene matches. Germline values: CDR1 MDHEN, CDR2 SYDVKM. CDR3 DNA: TGTGCCAGCAGCCCAACGGACAGGGATAACTATGGCTACACCTTC. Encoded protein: CASSPTDRDNYGYTF.

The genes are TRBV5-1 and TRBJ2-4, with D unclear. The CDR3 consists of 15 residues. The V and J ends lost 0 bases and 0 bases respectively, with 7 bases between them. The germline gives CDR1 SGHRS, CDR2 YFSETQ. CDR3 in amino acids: CASSLEAVAKNIQYF. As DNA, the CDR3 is TGCGCCAGCAGCTTGGAGGCGGTAGCCAAAAACATTCAGTACTTC.

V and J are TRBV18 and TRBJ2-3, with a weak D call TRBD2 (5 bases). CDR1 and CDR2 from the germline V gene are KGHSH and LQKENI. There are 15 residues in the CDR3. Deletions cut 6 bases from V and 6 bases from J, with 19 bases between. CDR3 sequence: CASSTDLGGADTQYF. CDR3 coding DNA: TGTGCCAGCTCGACTGACCTCGGAGGCGCGGATACGCAGTATTTT.

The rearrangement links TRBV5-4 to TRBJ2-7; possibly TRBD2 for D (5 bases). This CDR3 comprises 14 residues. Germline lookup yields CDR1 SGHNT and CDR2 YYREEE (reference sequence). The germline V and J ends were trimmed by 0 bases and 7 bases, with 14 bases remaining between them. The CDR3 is CASSLETGYSEQYF. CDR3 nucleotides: TGTGCCAGCAGCTTGGAGACGGGGTATAGTGAGCAGTACTTC.